This TCR beta chain was recorded in a study of blood T cell repertoires in COVID-19. Study-level background: T cells, B-cell-depleted T cells, or PBMCs supplied cDNA or gDNA.

The CDR3 totals 15 residues. Trimming cost V 3 bases and J 6 bases; bases outside gene matches: 11. Germline CDR1 reads SGHKS; CDR2 reads YYEKEE (reference sequence). Individuals aged about 18 to 89 years were recruited from around 22 US areas. Donors of Cohort 3 who recovered were those that had two negative PCRs, clearance, or symptom resolution. Study processing details: For nucleated cells, counts were estimated from reference gene primer amplification. Profiled with immunoSEQ multiplex PCR; TCRdb holds only in-frame clones, not every one. V and J calls and clone size are copied from that table; D and trimming were computed from the DNA. This sample has a few hundred thousand clones, with approximately 84% found just once.

This sequence joins TRBV5-5 and TRBJ1-1; 7 positions agree with TRBD1. This TCR derives from a woman aged 25 to 39 who had recovered from COVID-19. Sequencing used PBMCs or T cells enriched from blood (not recorded which). CDR3 in amino acids: CASSSKTGYFPEAFF. DNA for the CDR3: TGTGCCAGCAGCTCTAAGACAGGGTACTTCCCTGAAGCTTTCTTT.